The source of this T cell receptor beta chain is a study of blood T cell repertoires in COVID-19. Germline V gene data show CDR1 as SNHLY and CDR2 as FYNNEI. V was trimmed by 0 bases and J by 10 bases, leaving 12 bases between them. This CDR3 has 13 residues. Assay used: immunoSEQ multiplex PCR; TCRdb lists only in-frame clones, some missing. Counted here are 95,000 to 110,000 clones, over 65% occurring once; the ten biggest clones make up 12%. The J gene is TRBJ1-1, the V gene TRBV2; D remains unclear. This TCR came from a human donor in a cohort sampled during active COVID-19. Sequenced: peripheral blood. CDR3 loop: CASSEAGGLGAFF. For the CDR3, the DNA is TGTGCCAGCAGTGAAGCTGGAGGGCTGGGAGCTTTCTTT.